The 3 T cell receptor beta chains below come from one sample, sequenced in a study of blood T cells in healthy people across ages (dated by TCRdb to between 2015 and 2017). Libraries were prepared through 5' RACE. The data were produced on an Illumina HiSeq 2500. A second PCR of roughly 7 to 11 cycles was performed with a sample-barcoded 5' primer and a J-beta primer mix. TCRdb handled the public reads itself, with Q25 trimming in fastp and clone calling in MiXCR, and kept productive beta chains. Every CDR3 protein is listed once, alongside the most common genes and DNA of its rows. The sample yields more than 1 million distinct CDR3 sequences; more than 35% were counted once. In total, the top ten clones hold approximately 17% of the sample. The specimen sequenced was blood. These receptors were collected from a woman aged 60-75 years in good health.

V is TRBV5-5 and J is TRBJ1-2, with D perhaps matching TRBD1 (6 bases). The CDR3 sequence is 16 residues long. Germline CDR1 and CDR2: SGHKS and YYEKEE (reference sequence). V was shortened by 1 base and J by 4 bases, with 17 bases between the two germline ends. In nucleotides, the CDR3 is TGTGCCAGCAGCTTGTTTGAACAGGGAGGGAGCTATGGCTACACCTTC. It codes for CASSLFEQGGSYGYTF. Filled out from reference TRBV5-5 and TRBJ1-2, the complete variable domain reads DAGVTQSPTHLIKTRGQQVTLRCSPISGHKSVSWYQQVLGQGPQFIFQYYEKEERGRGNFPDRFSARQFPNYSSELNVNALLLGDSALYLCASSLFEQGGSYGYTFGSGTRLTVV.

V usage is TRBV20-1 and J usage is TRBJ2-1; D is undetermined. Looked up from germline, CDR1 is DFQATT and CDR2 is SNEGSKA (reference sequence). Trimming removed 3 bases from V and 2 bases from J, with 14 bases in between. The CDR3 contains 15 residues. CDR3: CSASKPPPPYNEQFF. The CDR3 DNA sequence: TGCAGTGCTAGTAAGCCCCCGCCCCCCTACAATGAGCAGTTCTTC.

The CDR3 here is CASSAAVSTDTQYF. CDR3 nucleotide sequence: TGTGCCAGCAGTGCAGCGGTTAGCACAGATACGCAGTATTTT. The genes are TRBV2 and TRBJ2-3; D may be TRBD2 (5 bases). This CDR3 contains 14 residues. The germline V gene has CDR1 SNHLY and CDR2 FYNNEI. The V end lost 4 bases, the J end lost 0 bases, and 8 bases lay between the germline ends.